The present T cell receptor beta chain was sequenced within a study of T cells in tuberculosis. Study context: The T cells targeted glucose monomycolate, a mycobacterial lipid, via CD1B. Whole-study findings and limits: Active tuberculosis TCR-alpha repertoires lay closer to GMM-specific TCRs than IGRA-negative controls, suggesting clonal expansion. Active tuberculosis patients had shorter CDR3-alpha; the beta difference was nonsignificant.

The method was immunoSEQ multiplex PCR; TCRdb's version includes in-frame clones alone and lacks a portion of them. Of approximately 30,000 clones listed, 97% were seen once; the top ten hold less than 7.5%. Concerning this clone: The antigen remains unidentified.

Germline V gives CDR1 SNHLY, CDR2 FYNNEI. The V and J ends lost 7 bases and 7 bases respectively, with 20 bases between them. This CDR3 is 15 amino acids long. The sequence came from a donor aged 10-30 years with latent tuberculosis or without tuberculosis infection. This chain joins TRBV2 and TRBJ2-1; D possibly corresponds to TRBD2 (5 bases). Sequenced material: PBMCs. This CDR3 is CASIYGLNRENEQFF. CDR3 DNA sequence: TGTGCCAGCATTTACGGGCTTAACCGGGAAAATGAGCAGTTCTTC. Using reference TRBV2 and TRBJ2-1 for the parts outside the CDR3, the full variable domain is EPEVTQTPSHQVTQMGQEVILRCVPISNHLYFYWYRQILGQKVEFLVSFYNNEISEKSEIFDDQFSVERPDGSNFTLKIRSTKLEDSAMYFCASIYGLNRENEQFFGPGTRLTVL.